This record covers a single TCR beta chain. The data are from a study of blood T cell repertoires in COVID-19. Whole-study context: Acute-phase and convalescent COVID-19 samples originated in the United States, Italy and Spain. PBMCs, B-cell-depleted T cells, or T cells provided the cDNA or gDNA that made up the material.

Authors' methods: The assay estimated nucleated cells by amplifying reference gene primers. The table came from immunoSEQ multiplex PCR; TCRdb's copy has only in-frame clones and leaves some out. V and J calls plus clone size are reproduced from that table; the DNA served to infer D and trimming. Among 140,000 to 150,000 clones listed, around 84% were seen once. This CDR3 has 18 amino acids. After removal of 2 bases from V and 2 bases from J, the junction contained 14 bases not matched to a gene. Germline V gives CDR1 SGHRS, CDR2 YFSETQ. The V call is TRBV5-1, the J call TRBJ2-5, with TRBD2 matching over 8 bases. Sequences were obtained from peripheral blood. This TCR came from a human donor in a cohort sampled during active COVID-19. CDR3 in amino acids: CASSFKAYQRGPQETQYF. CDR3 DNA sequence: TGCGCCAGCAGCTTTAAGGCTTACCAGCGGGGGCCTCAAGAGACCCAGTACTTC. Combining the CDR3 with reference TRBV5-1 and TRBJ2-5 gives the whole variable domain KAGVTQTPRYLIKTRGQQVTLSCSPISGHRSVSWYQQTPGQGLQFLFEYFSETQRNKGNFPGRFSGRQFSNSRSEMNVSTLELGDSALYLCASSFKAYQRGPQETQYFGPGTRLLVL.